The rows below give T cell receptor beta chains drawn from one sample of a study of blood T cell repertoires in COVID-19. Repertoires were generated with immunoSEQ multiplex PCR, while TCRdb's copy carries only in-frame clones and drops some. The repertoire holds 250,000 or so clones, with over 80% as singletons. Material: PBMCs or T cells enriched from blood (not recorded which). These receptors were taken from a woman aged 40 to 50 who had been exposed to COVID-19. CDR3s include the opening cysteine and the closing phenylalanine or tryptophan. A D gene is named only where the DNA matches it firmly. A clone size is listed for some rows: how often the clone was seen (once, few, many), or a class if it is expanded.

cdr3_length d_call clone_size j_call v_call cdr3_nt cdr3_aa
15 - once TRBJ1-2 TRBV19 TGTGCCAGTAGTAAAGGACAGAAAGCTAACTATGGCTACACCTTC CASSKGQKANYGYTF
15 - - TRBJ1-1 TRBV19 TGTGCCAGTAGTATACGAAGAGGGAGTAACACTGAAGCTTTCTTT CASSIRRGSNTEAFF
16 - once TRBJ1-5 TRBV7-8 TGTGCCAGCAGCTTAGGGCCAGTTTATAGCAATCAGCCCCAGCATTTT CASSLGPVYSNQPQHF
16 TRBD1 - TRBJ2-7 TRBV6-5 TGTGCCAGCAGTTATACCGGGACAGGGGGCTCGTACGAGCAGTACTTC CASSYTGTGGSYEQYF
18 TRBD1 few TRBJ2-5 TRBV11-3 TGTGCCAGCAGCCGAACTAAGACGGGACAGGGTTTGAGGGAGACCCAGTACTTC CASSRTKTGQGLRETQYF
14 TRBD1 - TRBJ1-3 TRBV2 TGTGCCAGCAGGCCGACAGGGGCCGGAAACACCATATATTTT CASRPTGAGNTIYF
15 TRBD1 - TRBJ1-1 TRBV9 TGTGCCAGCAGCTTCGGACAGGCCGCGAACACTGAAGCTTTCTTT CASSFGQAANTEAFF
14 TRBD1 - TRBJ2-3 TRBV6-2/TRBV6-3 TGTGCCAGCAGTCGGGACAGGGCGGCAGATACGCAGTATTTT CASSRDRAADTQYF
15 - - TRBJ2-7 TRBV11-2 TGTGCCAGCAGCTCCCTGGGGCAGCAGGCCTACGAGCAGTACTTC CASSSLGQQAYEQYF
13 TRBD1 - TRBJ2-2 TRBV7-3 TGTGCCAGCAGCAGGGACAGGGACGGTGGGCTGTTTTTT CASSRDRDGGLFF
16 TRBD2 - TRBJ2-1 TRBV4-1 TGCGCCAGCAGCCAAGATGTTGGGACTAGGGGCAATGAGCAGTTCTTC CASSQDVGTRGNEQFF
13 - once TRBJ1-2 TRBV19 TGTGCCAGTAGTCCGCTGAGAAACTATGGCTACACCTTC CASSPLRNYGYTF
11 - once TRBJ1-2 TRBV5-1 TGCGCCAGCAGCTCAATTTATGGCTACACCTTC CASSSIYGYTF
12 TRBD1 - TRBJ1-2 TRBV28 TGTGCCAGCAGTACAGGGGGCCAGGGCTACACCTTC CASSTGGQGYTF
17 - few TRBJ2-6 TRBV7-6 TGTGCCAGCAGCCCCAACCGGGTAAACTCTGGGGCCAACGTCCTGACTTTC CASSPNRVNSGANVLTF
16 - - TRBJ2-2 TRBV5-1 TGCGCCAGCAGCTTATTCGGGACACCCGACACCGGGGAGCTGTTTTTT CASSLFGTPDTGELFF
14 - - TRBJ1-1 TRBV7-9 TGTGCCAGCAGCCGACAGGCCGTGAACACTGAAGCTTTCTTT CASSRQAVNTEAFF
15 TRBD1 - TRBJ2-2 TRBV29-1 TGCAGCGTGAGGGGGAGCGGACAGGGGTCCCGGGAGCTGTTTTTT CSVRGSGQGSRELFF
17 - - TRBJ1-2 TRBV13 TGTGCCAGCAGCTTAGGAACGGGAGGGATCTCAATCCGCGGCTACACCTTC CASSLGTGGISIRGYTF
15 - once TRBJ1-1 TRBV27 TGTGCCAGCAGTCGATATACAGGGACGGATACTGAAGCTTTCTTT CASSRYTGTDTEAFF
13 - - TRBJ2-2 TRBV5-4 TGTGCCAGCAGCTTCGGGGGATCCGGGGAGCTGTTTTTT CASSFGGSGELFF
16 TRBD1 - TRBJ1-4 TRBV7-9 TGTGCCAGCAGCTTAGCACAGGGGAGTGGTCGCGAAAAACTGTTTTTT CASSLAQGSGREKLFF
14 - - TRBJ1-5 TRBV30 TGTGCCTGGAGTGGTGCCTATAGCAATCAGCCCCAGCATTTT CAWSGAYSNQPQHF
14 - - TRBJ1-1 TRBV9 TGTGCCAGCAGCGTAATGGGGCTGGGCACTGAAGCTTTCTTT CASSVMGLGTEAFF
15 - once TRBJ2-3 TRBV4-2 TGTGCCAGCAGCCAAGAATTAGTAAGCACAGATACGCAGTATTTT CASSQELVSTDTQYF
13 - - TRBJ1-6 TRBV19 TGTGCCAGACGACAGCCCAGGGGTTCACCCCTCCACTTT CARRQPRGSPLHF
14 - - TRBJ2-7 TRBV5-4 TGTGCCAGCAGCTTGATTTTGTCTCCCTACGAGCAGTACTTC CASSLILSPYEQYF
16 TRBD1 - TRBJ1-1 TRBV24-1 TGTGCCACCAGTGATTCGGGGACAGGAATGAACACTGAAGCTTTCTTT CATSDSGTGMNTEAFF
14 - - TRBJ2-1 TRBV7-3 TGTGCCAGCAGCCCTTACAGGGTCGGTGGTGAGCAGTTCTTC CASSPYRVGGEQFF
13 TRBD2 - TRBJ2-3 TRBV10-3 TGTGCCACTCCGGGACTAATCACAGATACGCAGTATTTT CATPGLITDTQYF
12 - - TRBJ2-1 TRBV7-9 TGTGCCAGCAGGGACAACCGGGATGAGCAGTTCTTC CASRDNRDEQFF
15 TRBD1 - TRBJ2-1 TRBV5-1 TGTGCCAGCAGCGTACCGGGACAGGGGGCGGGTGAGCAGTTCTTC CASSVPGQGAGEQFF
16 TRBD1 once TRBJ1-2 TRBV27 TGTGCCAGCAGTTTGGGGACAGGGGGCGCCCACTATGGCTACACCTTC CASSLGTGGAHYGYTF
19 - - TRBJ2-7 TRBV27 TGTGCCAGCAGACCTACTCGGACAGCTCGGGGCAACCCTAATTACGAGCAGTACTTC CASRPTRTARGNPNYEQYF
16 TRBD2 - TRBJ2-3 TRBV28 TGTGCCAGCAGTACCCAAAGACTAGCGGGGGAAGATACGCAGTATTTT CASSTQRLAGEDTQYF
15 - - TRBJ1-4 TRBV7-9 TGTGCCAGCAGCTTAGGGTCAGGGGTTGGTGAAAAACTGTTTTTT CASSLGSGVGEKLFF
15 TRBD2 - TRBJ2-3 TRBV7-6 TGTGCCAGCAGCCCGCTAGCGGGGGGCACAGATACGCAGTATTTT CASSPLAGGTDTQYF
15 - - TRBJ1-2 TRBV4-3 TGCGCCAGCAGCCAAGAAACGGGGACTAACTATGGCTACACCTTC CASSQETGTNYGYTF